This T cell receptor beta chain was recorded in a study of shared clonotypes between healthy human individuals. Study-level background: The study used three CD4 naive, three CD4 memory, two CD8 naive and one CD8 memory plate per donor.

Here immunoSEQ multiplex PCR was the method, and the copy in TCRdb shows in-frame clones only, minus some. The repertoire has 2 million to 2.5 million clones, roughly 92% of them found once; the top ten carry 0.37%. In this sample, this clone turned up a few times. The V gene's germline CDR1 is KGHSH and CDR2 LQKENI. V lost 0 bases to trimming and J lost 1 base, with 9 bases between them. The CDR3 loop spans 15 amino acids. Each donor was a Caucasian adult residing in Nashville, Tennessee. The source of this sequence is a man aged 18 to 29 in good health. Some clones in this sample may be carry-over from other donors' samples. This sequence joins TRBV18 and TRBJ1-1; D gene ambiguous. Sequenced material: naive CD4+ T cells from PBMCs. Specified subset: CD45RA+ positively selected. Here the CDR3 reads CASSPPFGANTEAFF. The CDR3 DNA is TGTGCCAGCTCACCACCGTTTGGAGCGAACACTGAAGCTTTCTTT.